This TCR beta chain was sequenced for a study of PD-L1 blockade in urothelial cancer. Study at large: Per blood sample, T cells had a median of 141,255. Overall study findings and caveats: Pretreatment blood TCR clonality under the median forecast improved survival.

Every PCR was spiked with synthetic TCR analog templates. Produced via immunoSEQ multiplex PCR; TCRdb's table is partial and in-frame only. The profile shows 70,000 or so clones, roughly 91% of them singletons. The CDR3 runs to 16 residues. Germline V gene data show CDR1 as SGHRS and CDR2 as YFSETQ. The germline V and J ends were trimmed by 4 bases and 5 bases, with 18 bases remaining between them. Comment on this clone: The antigen remains undetermined.

Locally advanced or metastatic urothelial carcinoma affected all patients. This material consisted of PBMCs, taken around atezolizumab (anti-PD-L1) treatment. This receptor was obtained from a man between 60 and 75 years old with urothelial cancer. The chain has TRBV5-1 and TRBJ1-4, with TRBD1 as a possible D gene (6 bases). In DNA form, the CDR3 reads TGCGCCAGCAGCCTCGCCCCGGACAGAATCAATGAAAAACTGTTTTTT. It translates to CASSLAPDRINEKLFF.